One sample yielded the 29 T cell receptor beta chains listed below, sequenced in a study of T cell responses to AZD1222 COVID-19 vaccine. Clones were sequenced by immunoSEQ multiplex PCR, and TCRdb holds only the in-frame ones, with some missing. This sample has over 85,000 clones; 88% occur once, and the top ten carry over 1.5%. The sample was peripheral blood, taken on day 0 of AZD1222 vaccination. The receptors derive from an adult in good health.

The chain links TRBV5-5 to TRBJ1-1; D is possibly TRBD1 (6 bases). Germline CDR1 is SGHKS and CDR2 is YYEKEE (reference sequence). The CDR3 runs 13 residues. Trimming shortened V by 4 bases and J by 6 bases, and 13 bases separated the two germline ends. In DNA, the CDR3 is TGTGCCAGCAGCCGGGGGGGCCTCGCTGAAGCTTTCTTT. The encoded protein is CASSRGGLAEAFF.

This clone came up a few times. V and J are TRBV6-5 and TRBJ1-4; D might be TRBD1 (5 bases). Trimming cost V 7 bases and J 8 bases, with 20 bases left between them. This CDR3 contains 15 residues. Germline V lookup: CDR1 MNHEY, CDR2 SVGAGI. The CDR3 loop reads CASTPQVSYREKLFF. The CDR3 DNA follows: TGTGCCAGCACACCACAGGTTTCTTATCGGGAAAAACTGTTTTTT.

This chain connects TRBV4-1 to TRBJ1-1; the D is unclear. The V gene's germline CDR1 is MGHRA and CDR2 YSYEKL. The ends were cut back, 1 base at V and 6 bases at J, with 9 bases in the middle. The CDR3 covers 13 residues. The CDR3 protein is CASSQVSGPEAFF. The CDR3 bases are TGCGCCAGCAGCCAAGTATCCGGGCCTGAAGCTTTCTTT.

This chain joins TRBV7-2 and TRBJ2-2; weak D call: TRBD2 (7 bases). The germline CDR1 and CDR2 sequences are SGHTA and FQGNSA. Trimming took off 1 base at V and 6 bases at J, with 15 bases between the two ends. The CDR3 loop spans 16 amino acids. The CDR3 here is CASSLDGGRSSGELFF. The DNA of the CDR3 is TGTGCCAGCAGCTTAGACGGGGGGCGGTCTTCCGGGGAGCTGTTTTTT. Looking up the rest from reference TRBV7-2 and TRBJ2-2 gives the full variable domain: GAGVSQSPSNKVTEKGKDVELRCDPISGHTALYWYRQSLGQGLEFLIYFQGNSAPDKSGLPSDRFSAERTGGSVSTLTIQRTQQEDSAVYLCASSLDGGRSSGELFFGEGSRLTVL.

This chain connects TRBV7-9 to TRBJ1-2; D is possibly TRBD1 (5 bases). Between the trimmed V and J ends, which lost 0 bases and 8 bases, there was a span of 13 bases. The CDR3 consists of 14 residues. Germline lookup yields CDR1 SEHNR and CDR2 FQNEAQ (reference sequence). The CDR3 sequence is CASSLARGEGGYTF. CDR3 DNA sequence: TGTGCCAGCAGCTTAGCGCGAGGAGAGGGGGGCTACACCTTC.

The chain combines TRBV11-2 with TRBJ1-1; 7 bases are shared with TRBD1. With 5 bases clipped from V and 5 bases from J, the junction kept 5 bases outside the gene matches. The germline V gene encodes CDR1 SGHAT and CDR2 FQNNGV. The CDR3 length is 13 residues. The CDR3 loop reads CASSTGVGTEAFF. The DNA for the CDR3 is TGTGCCAGCAGCACAGGGGTCGGAACTGAAGCTTTCTTT.

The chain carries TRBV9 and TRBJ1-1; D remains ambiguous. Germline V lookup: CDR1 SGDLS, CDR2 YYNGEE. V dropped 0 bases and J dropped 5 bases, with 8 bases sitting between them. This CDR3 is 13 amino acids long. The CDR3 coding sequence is TGTGCCAGCAGCGTAGAGAGGGTTACTGAAGCTTTCTTT. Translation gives CASSVERVTEAFF.

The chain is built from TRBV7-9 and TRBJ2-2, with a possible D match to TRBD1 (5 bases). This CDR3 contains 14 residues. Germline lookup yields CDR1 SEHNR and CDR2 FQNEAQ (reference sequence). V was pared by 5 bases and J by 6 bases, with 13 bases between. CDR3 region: CASSATQGPGELFF. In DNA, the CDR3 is TGTGCCAGCAGCGCAACCCAGGGCCCCGGGGAGCTGTTTTTT.

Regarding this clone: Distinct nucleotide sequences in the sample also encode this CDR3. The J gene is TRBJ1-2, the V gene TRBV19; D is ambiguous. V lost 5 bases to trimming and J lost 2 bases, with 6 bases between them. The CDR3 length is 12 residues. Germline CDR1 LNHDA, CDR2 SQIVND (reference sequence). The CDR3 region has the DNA TGTGCCAGTAGTCTCGGGAACTATGGCTACACCTTC. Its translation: CASSLGNYGYTF.

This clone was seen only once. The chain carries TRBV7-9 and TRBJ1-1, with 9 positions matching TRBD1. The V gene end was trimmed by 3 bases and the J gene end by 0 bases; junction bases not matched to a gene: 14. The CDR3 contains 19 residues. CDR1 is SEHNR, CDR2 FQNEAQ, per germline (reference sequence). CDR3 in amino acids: CASSFTVTGTGTVNTEAFF. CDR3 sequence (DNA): TGTGCCAGCAGCTTCACCGTAACCGGGACAGGGACGGTGAACACTGAAGCTTTCTTT.

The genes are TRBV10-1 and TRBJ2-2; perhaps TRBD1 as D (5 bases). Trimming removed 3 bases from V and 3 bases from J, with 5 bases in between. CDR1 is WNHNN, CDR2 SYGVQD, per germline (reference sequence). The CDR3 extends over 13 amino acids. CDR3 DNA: TGCGCCAGCAGTGACAGGGACACCGGGGAGCTGTTTTTT. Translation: CASSDRDTGELFF.

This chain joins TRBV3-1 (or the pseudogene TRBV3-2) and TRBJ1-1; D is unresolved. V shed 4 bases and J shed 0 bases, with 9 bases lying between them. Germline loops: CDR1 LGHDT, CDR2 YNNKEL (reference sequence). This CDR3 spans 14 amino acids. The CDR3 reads CASSLWTVNTEAFF. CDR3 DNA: TGTGCCAGCAGCCTATGGACGGTGAACACTGAAGCTTTCTTT.

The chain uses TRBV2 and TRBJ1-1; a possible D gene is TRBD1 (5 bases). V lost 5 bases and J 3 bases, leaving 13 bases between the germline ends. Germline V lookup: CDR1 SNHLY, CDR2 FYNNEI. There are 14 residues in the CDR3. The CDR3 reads CASSPSRVYTEAFF. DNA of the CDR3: TGTGCCAGCAGTCCTAGCAGGGTTTACACTGAAGCTTTCTTT. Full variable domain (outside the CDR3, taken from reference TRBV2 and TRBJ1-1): EPEVTQTPSHQVTQMGQEVILRCVPISNHLYFYWYRQILGQKVEFLVSFYNNEISEKSEIFDDQFSVERPDGSNFTLKIRSTKLEDSAMYFCASSPSRVYTEAFFGQGTRLTVV.

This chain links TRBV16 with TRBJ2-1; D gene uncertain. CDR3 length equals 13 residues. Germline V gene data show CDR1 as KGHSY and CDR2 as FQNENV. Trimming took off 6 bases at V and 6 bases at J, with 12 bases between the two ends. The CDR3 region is CASSQSAGNEQFF. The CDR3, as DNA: TGTGCCAGCAGTCAAAGTGCAGGCAATGAGCAGTTCTTC.

The CDR3 bases are TGTGCCAGCAGGGGCAGGGAGGGCCATAATGAAAAACTGTTTTTT. Protein: CASRGREGHNEKLFF. The chain combines TRBV2 with TRBJ1-4; tentative D call: TRBD1 (5 bases). V was clipped by 6 bases and J by 4 bases, with 15 bases between them. From germline, CDR1 is SNHLY and CDR2 FYNNEI. CDR3 length: 15 amino acids.

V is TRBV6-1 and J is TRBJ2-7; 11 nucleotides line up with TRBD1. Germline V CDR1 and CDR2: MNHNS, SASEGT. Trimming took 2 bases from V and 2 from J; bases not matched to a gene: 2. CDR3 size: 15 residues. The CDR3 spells CASSERTGGPYEQYF. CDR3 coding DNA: TGTGCCAGCAGTGAAAGGACAGGGGGCCCCTACGAGCAGTACTTC.

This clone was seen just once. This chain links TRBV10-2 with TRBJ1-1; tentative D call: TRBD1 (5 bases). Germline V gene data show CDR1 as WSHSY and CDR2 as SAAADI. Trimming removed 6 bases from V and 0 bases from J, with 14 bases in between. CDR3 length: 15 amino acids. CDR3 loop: CASRDDGHLNTEAFF. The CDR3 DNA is TGCGCCAGCAGAGACGATGGACACTTGAACACTGAAGCTTTCTTT.

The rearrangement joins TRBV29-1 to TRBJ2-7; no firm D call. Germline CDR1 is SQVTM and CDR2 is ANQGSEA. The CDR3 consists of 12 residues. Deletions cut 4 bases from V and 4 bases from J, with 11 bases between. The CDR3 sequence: CSVAAPGYEQYF. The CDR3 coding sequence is TGCAGCGTTGCGGCCCCCGGGTACGAGCAGTACTTC.

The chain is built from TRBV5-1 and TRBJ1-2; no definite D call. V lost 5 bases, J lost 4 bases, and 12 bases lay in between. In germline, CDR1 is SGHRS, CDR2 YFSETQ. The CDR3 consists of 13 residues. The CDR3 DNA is TGCGCCAGCAGTATATGGGAAAGCTATGGCTACACCTTC. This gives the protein CASSIWESYGYTF.

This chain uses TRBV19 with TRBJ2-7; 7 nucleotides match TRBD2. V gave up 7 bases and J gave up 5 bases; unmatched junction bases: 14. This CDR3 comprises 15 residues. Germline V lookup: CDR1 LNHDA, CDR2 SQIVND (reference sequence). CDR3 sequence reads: CASTPGVGRSHEQYF. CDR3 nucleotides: TGTGCCAGTACACCGGGAGTCGGGAGGAGCCACGAGCAGTACTTC. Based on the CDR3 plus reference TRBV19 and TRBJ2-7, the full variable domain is DGGITQSPKYLFRKEGQNVTLSCEQNLNHDAMYWYRQDPGQGLRLIYYSQIVNDFQKGDIAEGYSVSREKKESFPLTVTSAQKNPTAFYLCASTPGVGRSHEQYFGPGTRLTVT.

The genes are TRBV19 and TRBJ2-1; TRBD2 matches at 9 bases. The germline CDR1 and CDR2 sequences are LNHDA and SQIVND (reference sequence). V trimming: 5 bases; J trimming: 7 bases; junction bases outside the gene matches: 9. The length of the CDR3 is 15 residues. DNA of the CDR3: TGTGCCAGTAGTCCCTCCCGGCTAGCGGGAAATGAGCAGTTCTTC. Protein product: CASSPSRLAGNEQFF.

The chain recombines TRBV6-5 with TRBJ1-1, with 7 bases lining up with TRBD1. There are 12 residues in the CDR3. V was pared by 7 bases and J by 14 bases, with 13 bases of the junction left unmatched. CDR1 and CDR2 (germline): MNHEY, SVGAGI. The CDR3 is CASTAGQEDFFF. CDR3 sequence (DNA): TGTGCCAGCACTGCCGGACAGGAGGATTTCTTCTTT.

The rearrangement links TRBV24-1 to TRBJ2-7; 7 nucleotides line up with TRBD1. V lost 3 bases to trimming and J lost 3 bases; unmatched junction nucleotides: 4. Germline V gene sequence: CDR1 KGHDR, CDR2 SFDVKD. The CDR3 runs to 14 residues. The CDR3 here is CATSDRDRNYEQYF. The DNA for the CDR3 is TGTGCCACCAGTGATAGGGACAGAAACTACGAGCAGTACTTC.

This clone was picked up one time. The CDR3 nucleotides are TGCGCCAGCAGCCAAGACGGGGGGCCTCCTGGTGAAGCTTTCTTT. This gives the protein CASSQDGGPPGEAFF. The V call is TRBV4-1, the J call TRBJ1-1; perhaps TRBD1 as D (6 bases). Germline-derived CDR1 and CDR2 are MGHRA and YSYEKL. With 0 bases removed from V and 7 bases from J, the gap between germline ends came to 15 bases. The CDR3 is 15 amino acids.

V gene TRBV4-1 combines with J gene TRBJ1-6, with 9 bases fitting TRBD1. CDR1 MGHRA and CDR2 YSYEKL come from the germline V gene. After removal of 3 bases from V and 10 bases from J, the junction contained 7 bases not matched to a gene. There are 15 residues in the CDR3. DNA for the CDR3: TGCGCCAGCAGCCACCACGGACAGGGGACATCACCCCTCCACTTT. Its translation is CASSHHGQGTSPLHF.

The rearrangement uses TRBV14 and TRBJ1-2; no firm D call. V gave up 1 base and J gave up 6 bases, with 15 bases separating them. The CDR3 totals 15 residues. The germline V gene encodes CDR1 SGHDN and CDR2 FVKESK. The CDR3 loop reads CASSQAFTSENGYTF. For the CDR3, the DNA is TGTGCCAGCAGCCAAGCTTTCACGTCGGAAAATGGCTACACCTTC.

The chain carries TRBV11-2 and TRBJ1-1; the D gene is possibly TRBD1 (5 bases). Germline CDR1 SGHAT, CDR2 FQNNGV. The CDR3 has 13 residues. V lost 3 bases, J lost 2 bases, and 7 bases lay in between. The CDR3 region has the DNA TGTGCCAGCAGCTTGACAGTTAACACTGAAGCTTTCTTT. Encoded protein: CASSLTVNTEAFF.

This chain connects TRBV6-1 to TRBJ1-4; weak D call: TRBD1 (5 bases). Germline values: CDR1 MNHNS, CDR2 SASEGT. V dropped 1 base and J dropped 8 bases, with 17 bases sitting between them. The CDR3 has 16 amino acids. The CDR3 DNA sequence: TGTGCCAGCAGTGAAGTAATCGGGACTGGTGGGGAAAAACTGTTTTTT. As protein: CASSEVIGTGGEKLFF.

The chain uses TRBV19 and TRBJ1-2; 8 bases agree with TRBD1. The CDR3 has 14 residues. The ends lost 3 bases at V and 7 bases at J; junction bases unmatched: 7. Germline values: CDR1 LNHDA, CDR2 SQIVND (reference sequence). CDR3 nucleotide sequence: TGTGCCAGTAGTATTGGTGCAGGGGGCCTTGGCTACACCTTC. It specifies CASSIGAGGLGYTF.